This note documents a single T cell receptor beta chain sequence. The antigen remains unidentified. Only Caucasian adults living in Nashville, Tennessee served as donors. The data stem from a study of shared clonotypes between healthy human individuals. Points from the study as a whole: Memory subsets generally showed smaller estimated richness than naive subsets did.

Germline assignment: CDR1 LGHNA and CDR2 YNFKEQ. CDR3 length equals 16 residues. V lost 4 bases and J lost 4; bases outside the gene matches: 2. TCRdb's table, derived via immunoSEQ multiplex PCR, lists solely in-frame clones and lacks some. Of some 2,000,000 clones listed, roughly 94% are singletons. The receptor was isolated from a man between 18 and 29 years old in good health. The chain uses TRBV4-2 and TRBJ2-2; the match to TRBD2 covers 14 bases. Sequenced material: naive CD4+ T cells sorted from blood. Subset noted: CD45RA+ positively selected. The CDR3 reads CASSRGLAGGTGELFF. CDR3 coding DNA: TGTGCCAGCAGCCGCGGACTAGCGGGAGGCACCGGGGAGCTGTTTTTT.